A single sample gave rise to the 20 T cell receptor beta chains below, sequenced in a study of T cell clusters in autoimmune cytopenias. TRB was amplified by touch-down multiplex PCR, primer pools A and B combined. TCRdb reworked the multiplex PCR reads into one entry per CDR3 protein, no DNA. The specimen's table records around 7,500 distinct CDR3 sequences. TRB was amplified from 250 ng of peripheral blood genomic DNA per sample. The same specimen was also included in a second study, on T cell repertoires in aging, cancer and after chemotherapy.

Sequenced material: peripheral blood. The source of these receptors is a human donor with an autoimmune cytopenia or autoimmune hepatitis (not recorded which).

This clonotype is medium-sized by frequency. The J gene is TRBJ1-3, the V gene TRBV19. The CDR3 contains 15 residues. CDR1 and CDR2 (germline): LNHDA, SQIVND (reference sequence). CDR3 region: CASTLQYSSGNTIYF.

The CDR3: CASIYWGQGASGYTF. The rearrangement joins TRBV6-6 to TRBJ1-2; TCRdb lists TRBD1, though no DNA is available to test this call. The CDR3 has 15 amino acids. CDR1 MNHNY and CDR2 SVGAGI come from the germline V gene (reference sequence).

The chain combines TRBV20-1 with TRBJ1-3; as DNA is missing, the TRBD1 call by TCRdb cannot be tested. The CDR3 sequence is 14 residues long. Per the germline V gene, CDR1 is DFQATT and CDR2 is SNEGSKA (reference sequence). The CDR3 protein is CSARDGTGGNTIYF.

The chain is built from TRBV18 and TRBJ1-2; TCRdb's D call, TRBD1, is unchecked because there is no DNA. Per germline, CDR1 KGHSH and CDR2 LQKENI. The CDR3 runs to 14 residues. The chain's CDR3 is CASSPNDQGVGYTF.

The chain carries TRBV12-3 or TRBV12-4 and TRBJ2-6; TCRdb calls TRBD1, which cannot be checked without DNA. The CDR3 spans 17 residues. CDR3 protein: CASSPPRTGSGANVLTF.

The chain recombines TRBV20-1 with TRBJ1-1; TCRdb proposes TRBD1, but this gene call is untestable without DNA. CDR3 length: 16 residues. Germline values: CDR1 DFQATT, CDR2 SNEGSKA (reference sequence). The CDR3 loop is CSAGLQGRRLNTEAFF.

This rearrangement joins TRBV18 to TRBJ2-1; TCRdb names TRBD1, which stays unverified in the absence of DNA. From germline, CDR1 is KGHSH and CDR2 LQKENI. The CDR3 is 14 residues long. CDR3 amino acids: CASSPTGFDNEQFF.

The V call is TRBV6-4, the J call TRBJ2-1. Germline lookup yields CDR1 MRHNA and CDR2 SNTAGT. This CDR3 is built from 13 residues. The CDR3: CASSADYYNEQFF.

In terms of frequency, this clonotype is medium-sized. The chain joins TRBV12-3 or TRBV12-4 to TRBJ1-2. The CDR3 spans 13 residues. The CDR3 spells CASSSTDGYGYTF.

The rearrangement joins TRBV28 to TRBJ1-3. The CDR3 length is 15 residues. Germline CDR1 and CDR2: MDHEN and SYDVKM. The chain's CDR3 is CASSEGRVSGNTIYF.

This chain connects TRBV6-6 to TRBJ2-7; the D call from TCRdb, TRBD1, cannot be confirmed without DNA. The CDR3 totals 17 residues. CDR1 MNHNY and CDR2 SVGAGI come from the germline V gene (reference sequence). CDR3: CASSSTSGQSYFYEQYF.

This chain connects TRBV5-1 to TRBJ2-1; TCRdb's assignment of TRBD1 cannot be checked, as there is no DNA. CDR3 length equals 15 residues. Germline V gene data show CDR1 as SGHRS and CDR2 as YFSETQ. The CDR3 sequence is CASRLRADYNNEQFF.

The rearrangement links TRBV6-5 to TRBJ1-1. The CDR3 runs 14 residues. Germline loops: CDR1 MNHEY, CDR2 SVGAGI. The CDR3 protein is CASISTDQPREAFF.

This clonotype is deemed medium-sized by its frequency. The chain carries TRBV7-6 and TRBJ2-3; the TRBD1 assignment by TCRdb is unverifiable without DNA. The CDR3 totals 16 residues. Germline loops: CDR1 SGHVS, CDR2 FNYEAQ. The CDR3 loop reads CASSLGSGISVDTQYF.

The chain uses TRBV9 and TRBJ2-5; without DNA, the TCRdb call of TRBD1 cannot be checked. The CDR3 loop spans 15 amino acids. Germline CDR1 SGDLS, CDR2 YYNGEE. The CDR3 protein is CASSAPGQTQETQYF.

The chain has TRBV12-3 or TRBV12-4 and TRBJ2-7; the TCRdb call, TRBD2, lacks DNA for checking. The CDR3 spans 14 residues. Here the CDR3 reads CASSLQRGGYEQYF.

The chain uses TRBV7-9 and TRBJ2-2. The CDR3 spans 15 residues. CDR1 and CDR2 (germline): SEHNR, FQNEAQ (reference sequence). The CDR3 protein is CASSLAYVIGGELFF.

V is TRBV21-1 and J is TRBJ1-5; with no DNA, the TCRdb D assignment of TRBD1 cannot be verified. TRBV21-1 is labeled a pseudogene. This CDR3 is 15 amino acids long. This chain's CDR3 is CASSNKGARDQPQHF.

The chain uses TRBV2 and TRBJ2-4. Germline V gene lookup returns CDR1 SNHLY and CDR2 FYNNEI. The CDR3 has 16 amino acids. This chain's CDR3 is CASSEALGLAKNIQYF.

V gene TRBV12-3 or TRBV12-4 combines with J gene TRBJ1-5. The CDR3 is 12 residues long. The CDR3 is CASSFGGQPQHF.